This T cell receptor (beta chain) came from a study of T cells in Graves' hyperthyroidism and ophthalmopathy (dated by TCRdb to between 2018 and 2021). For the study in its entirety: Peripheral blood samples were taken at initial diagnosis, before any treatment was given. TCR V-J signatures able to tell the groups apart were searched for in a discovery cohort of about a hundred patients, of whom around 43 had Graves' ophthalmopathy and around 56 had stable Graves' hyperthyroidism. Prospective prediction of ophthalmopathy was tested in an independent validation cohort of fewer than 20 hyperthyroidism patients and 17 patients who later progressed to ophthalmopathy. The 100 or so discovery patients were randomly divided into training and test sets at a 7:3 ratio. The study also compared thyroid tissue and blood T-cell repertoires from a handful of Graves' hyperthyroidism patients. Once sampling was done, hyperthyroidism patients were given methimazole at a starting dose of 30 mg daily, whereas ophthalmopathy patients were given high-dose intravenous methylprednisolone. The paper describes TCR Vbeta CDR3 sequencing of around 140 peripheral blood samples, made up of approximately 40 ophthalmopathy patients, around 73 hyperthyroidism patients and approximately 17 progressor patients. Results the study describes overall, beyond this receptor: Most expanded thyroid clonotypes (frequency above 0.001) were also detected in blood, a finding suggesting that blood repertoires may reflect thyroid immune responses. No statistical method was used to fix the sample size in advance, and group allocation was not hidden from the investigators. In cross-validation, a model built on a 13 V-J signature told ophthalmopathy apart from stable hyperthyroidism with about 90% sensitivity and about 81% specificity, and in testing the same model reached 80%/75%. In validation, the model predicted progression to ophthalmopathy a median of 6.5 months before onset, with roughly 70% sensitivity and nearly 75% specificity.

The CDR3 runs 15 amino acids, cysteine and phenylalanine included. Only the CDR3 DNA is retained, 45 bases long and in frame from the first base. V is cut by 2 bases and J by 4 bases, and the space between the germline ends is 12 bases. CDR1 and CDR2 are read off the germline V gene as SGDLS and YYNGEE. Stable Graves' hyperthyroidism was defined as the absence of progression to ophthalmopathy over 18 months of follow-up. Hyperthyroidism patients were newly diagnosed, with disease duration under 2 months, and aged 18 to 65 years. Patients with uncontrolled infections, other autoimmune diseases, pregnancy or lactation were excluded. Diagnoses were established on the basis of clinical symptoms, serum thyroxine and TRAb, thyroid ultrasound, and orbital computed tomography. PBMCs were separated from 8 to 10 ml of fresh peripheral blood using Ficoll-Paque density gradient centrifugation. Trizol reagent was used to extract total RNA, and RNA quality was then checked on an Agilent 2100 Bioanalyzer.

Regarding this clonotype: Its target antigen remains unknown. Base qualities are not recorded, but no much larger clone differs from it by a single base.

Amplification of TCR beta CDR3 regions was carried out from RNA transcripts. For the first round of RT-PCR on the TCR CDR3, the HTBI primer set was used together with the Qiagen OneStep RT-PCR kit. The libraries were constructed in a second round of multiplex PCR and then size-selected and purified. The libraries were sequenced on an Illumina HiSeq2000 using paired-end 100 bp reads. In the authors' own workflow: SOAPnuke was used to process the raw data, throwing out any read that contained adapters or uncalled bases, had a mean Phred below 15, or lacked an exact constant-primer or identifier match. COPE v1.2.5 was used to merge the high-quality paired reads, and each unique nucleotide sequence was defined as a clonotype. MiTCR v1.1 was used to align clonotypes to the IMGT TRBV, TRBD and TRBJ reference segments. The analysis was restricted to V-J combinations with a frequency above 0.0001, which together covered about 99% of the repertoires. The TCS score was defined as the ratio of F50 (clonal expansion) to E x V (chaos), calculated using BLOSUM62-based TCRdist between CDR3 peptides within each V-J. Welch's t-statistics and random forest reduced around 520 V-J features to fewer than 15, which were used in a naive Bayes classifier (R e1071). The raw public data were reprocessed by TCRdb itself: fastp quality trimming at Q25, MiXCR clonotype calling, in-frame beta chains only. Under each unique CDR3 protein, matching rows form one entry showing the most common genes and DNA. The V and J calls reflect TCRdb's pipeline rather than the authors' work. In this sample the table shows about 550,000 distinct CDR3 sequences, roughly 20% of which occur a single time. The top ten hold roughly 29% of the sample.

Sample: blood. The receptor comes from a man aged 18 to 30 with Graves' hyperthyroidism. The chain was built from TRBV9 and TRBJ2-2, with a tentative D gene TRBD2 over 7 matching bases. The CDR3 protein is CASSVGGGLTGELFF. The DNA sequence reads TGTGCCAGCAGCGTCGGCGGGGGCCTCACCGGGGAGCTGTTTTTT.